This T cell receptor beta chain was profiled in a study of cytomegalovirus exposure and HLA in healthy donors. 13 Jbeta primers and 60 Vbeta primers were used for the PCR. This table comes from immunoSEQ multiplex PCR, and its TCRdb copy is limited to in-frame clones, with some not included. The table has around 170,000 clones, more than 65% seen once. From germline, CDR1 is LGHNA and CDR2 YNFKEQ. The CDR3 is 17 residues long. V gave up 2 bases and J gave up 0 bases; unmatched junction bases: 7. The chain has TRBV4-2 and TRBJ2-7; 10 bases are a match to TRBD2. The clonotype was recovered from a woman aged 45-59 years in good health and CMV-seronegative. The sample taken for sequencing was PBMCs. This CDR3 is CASSQRTSGTVSYEQYF. The DNA of the CDR3 is TGTGCCAGCAGCCAACGGACTAGCGGAACTGTCTCCTACGAGCAGTACTTC.